The clone carrying this T cell receptor beta chain showed up many times. These data belong to a study of neurological immune-mediated disorders. Whenever a sequencing run was performed, it yielded over 170 million TCR-beta sequences from 15-18 subjects. TCRdb passed the 5' RACE reads through MiXCR, listing each CDR3 protein once. The sample has around 26,000 distinct CDR3 sequences, more than 6.5% seen once. Germline CDR1 DFQATT, CDR2 SNEGSKA (reference sequence). The CDR3 runs to 15 residues. Trimming removed 6 bases from V and 0 bases from J; junction bases left unmatched: 7. The study drew its healthy controls from blood bank volunteers in Maryland, USA.

Sequenced sample: PBMCs. The receptor comes from a woman in her fifties or sixties in good health. The chain is built from TRBV20-1 and TRBJ1-1, with 10 positions matching TRBD1. The CDR3 DNA reads as TGCAGTGCCAAGGGGACAGGGGCCCTGAACACTGAAGCTTTCTTT. Encoded protein: CSAKGTGALNTEAFF.